A selection of T cell receptor beta chains follows, all from one sample in a study of T cell responses to AZD1222 COVID-19 vaccine. Sequencing was performed with immunoSEQ multiplex PCR; in TCRdb, only in-frame clones are kept and a portion is missing. The sample consists of tens of thousands of clones, about nine tenths of them appearing once. Sequenced material: peripheral blood, taken on day 0 of AZD1222 vaccination. The receptors here all came from an adult in good health. Both conserved end residues are part of each CDR3. D genes are given only for firm matches. Expanded clones get a size class; other rows say once, few or many, or leave the size out.

d_call: NA; v_call: TRBV3-1/TRBV3-2; j_call: TRBJ2-3; clone_size: NA; cdr3_aa: CASSPTGTSTDTQYF; cdr3_nt: TGTGCCAGCAGCCCGACCGGGACTAGCACAGATACGCAGTATTTT
d_call: NA; v_call: TRBV6-5; j_call: TRBJ1-3; clone_size: NA; cdr3_aa: CASSSISGNTIYF; cdr3_nt: TGTGCCAGCAGTTCTATCTCTGGAAACACCATATATTTT
d_call: TRBD1; v_call: TRBV5-4; j_call: TRBJ2-3; clone_size: NA; cdr3_aa: CASSSRDRGADTQYF; cdr3_nt: TGTGCCAGCAGCTCCCGGGACAGGGGAGCAGATACGCAGTATTTT
d_call: NA; v_call: TRBV21-1; j_call: TRBJ2-7; clone_size: NA; cdr3_aa: CASSNPGTREGEQYF; cdr3_nt: TGTGCCAGCAGCAACCCCGGGACTAGAGAGGGCGAGCAGTACTTC
d_call: TRBD1; v_call: TRBV14; j_call: TRBJ1-6; clone_size: once; cdr3_aa: CASSQSTGGAGNSPLHF; cdr3_nt: TGTGCCAGCAGCCAGAGTACAGGGGGCGCCGGTAATTCACCCCTCCACTTT
d_call: TRBD1; v_call: TRBV15; j_call: TRBJ1-1; clone_size: few; cdr3_aa: CATSRAGGNAEAFF; cdr3_nt: TGTGCCACCAGCAGAGCAGGGGGCAACGCTGAAGCTTTCTTT
d_call: NA; v_call: TRBV4-1; j_call: TRBJ1-4; clone_size: few; cdr3_aa: CASSQDLRETHEKLFF; cdr3_nt: TGCGCCAGCAGCCAAGATCTACGGGAAACCCATGAAAAACTGTTTTTT
d_call: NA; v_call: TRBV5-5; j_call: TRBJ1-5; clone_size: NA; cdr3_aa: CASSSGLYSNQPQHF; cdr3_nt: TGTGCCAGCAGCTCCGGACTGTATAGCAATCAGCCCCAGCATTTT
d_call: NA; v_call: TRBV4-1; j_call: TRBJ1-2; clone_size: once; cdr3_aa: CASSPGLGSDGYTF; cdr3_nt: TGCGCCAGCAGCCCCGGGTTGGGGAGCGATGGCTACACCTTC
d_call: NA; v_call: TRBV21-1; j_call: TRBJ2-7; clone_size: NA; cdr3_aa: CASSNTGCPYEQYF; cdr3_nt: TGTGCCAGCAGCAACACAGGGTGCCCCTACGAGCAGTACTTC
d_call: NA; v_call: TRBV21-1; j_call: TRBJ2-4; clone_size: NA; cdr3_aa: CASSEGQGAKNIQYF; cdr3_nt: TGTGCCAGCAGCGAGGGACAGGGGGCCAAAAACATTCAGTACTTC
d_call: TRBD1; v_call: TRBV27; j_call: TRBJ1-4; clone_size: NA; cdr3_aa: CASSLMTGGLRKLFF; cdr3_nt: TGTGCCAGCAGTTTAATGACAGGGGGCTTGCGTAAACTGTTTTTT
d_call: NA; v_call: TRBV5-8; j_call: TRBJ1-1; clone_size: few; cdr3_aa: CASSFERNRMNTEAFF; cdr3_nt: TGTGCCAGCAGCTTTGAACGAAACCGAATGAACACTGAAGCTTTCTTT
d_call: NA; v_call: TRBV6-1; j_call: TRBJ1-1; clone_size: NA; cdr3_aa: CASSDGWEKTEAFF; cdr3_nt: TGTGCCAGCAGTGACGGGTGGGAAAAGACTGAAGCTTTCTTT
d_call: NA; v_call: TRBV4-3; j_call: TRBJ2-1; clone_size: NA; cdr3_aa: CASSQDHSYNEQFF; cdr3_nt: TGCGCCAGCAGCCAAGATCACAGCTACAATGAGCAGTTCTTC
d_call: NA; v_call: TRBV10-1; j_call: TRBJ1-5; clone_size: few; cdr3_aa: CASSDGINQPQHF; cdr3_nt: TGCGCCAGCAGCGACGGAATAAATCAGCCCCAGCATTTT
d_call: NA; v_call: TRBV28; j_call: TRBJ2-7; clone_size: NA; cdr3_aa: CASMDSRSYEQYF; cdr3_nt: TGTGCCAGCATGGACAGCCGCTCCTACGAGCAGTACTTC
d_call: TRBD1; v_call: TRBV6-5; j_call: TRBJ1-5; clone_size: few; cdr3_aa: CASRPSQGEYQPQHF; cdr3_nt: TGTGCCAGCAGACCCTCTCAGGGGGAATATCAGCCCCAGCATTTT
d_call: NA; v_call: TRBV10-1; j_call: TRBJ1-1; clone_size: NA; cdr3_aa: CARGNRDRGEAFF; cdr3_nt: TGCGCCAGGGGAAACAGGGATAGGGGTGAAGCTTTCTTT
d_call: TRBD1; v_call: TRBV6-5; j_call: TRBJ1-1; clone_size: NA; cdr3_aa: CASRFRDRGGEAFF; cdr3_nt: TGTGCCAGCAGGTTCCGGGACAGGGGAGGGGAAGCTTTCTTT
d_call: NA; v_call: TRBV13; j_call: TRBJ1-1; clone_size: NA; cdr3_aa: CASSFTGSGEAFF; cdr3_nt: TGTGCCAGCAGCTTTACAGGGTCCGGTGAAGCTTTCTTT
d_call: NA; v_call: TRBV10-1; j_call: TRBJ2-3; clone_size: NA; cdr3_aa: CASSVDGTDTQYF; cdr3_nt: TGCGCCAGCAGTGTAGATGGCACAGATACGCAGTATTTT
d_call: NA; v_call: TRBV7-8; j_call: TRBJ2-7; clone_size: NA; cdr3_aa: CASSLLEGRSYEQYF; cdr3_nt: TGTGCCAGCAGCTTATTGGAGGGTAGGTCCTACGAGCAGTACTTC
d_call: NA; v_call: TRBV23-1; j_call: TRBJ1-5; clone_size: NA; cdr3_aa: CASSQVSVGNQPQHF; cdr3_nt: TGCGCCAGCAGTCAGGTCTCGGTCGGCAATCAGCCCCAGCATTTT
d_call: TRBD2; v_call: TRBV11-2; j_call: TRBJ2-7; clone_size: NA; cdr3_aa: CASSLLRGDSYEQYF; cdr3_nt: TGTGCCAGCAGCTTACTTCGGGGGGACTCCTACGAGCAGTACTTC
d_call: TRBD1; v_call: TRBV27; j_call: TRBJ1-5; clone_size: NA; cdr3_aa: CASSPSGQGVNQPQHF; cdr3_nt: TGTGCCAGCAGTCCCTCAGGACAGGGCGTCAATCAGCCCCAGCATTTT
d_call: NA; v_call: TRBV28; j_call: TRBJ2-7; clone_size: NA; cdr3_aa: CASSRPRVHGYEQYF; cdr3_nt: TGTGCCAGCAGCCGACCTCGGGTGCATGGGTACGAGCAGTACTTC
d_call: TRBD1; v_call: TRBV7-9; j_call: TRBJ2-5; clone_size: NA; cdr3_aa: CASSSRTGGKETQYF; cdr3_nt: TGTGCCAGCAGCTCACGGACAGGGGGGAAAGAGACCCAGTACTTC
d_call: NA; v_call: TRBV5-5; j_call: TRBJ1-5; clone_size: NA; cdr3_aa: CASSFSASMSQPQHF; cdr3_nt: TGTGCCAGCAGCTTTTCGGCCAGCATGAGCCAGCCCCAGCATTTT
d_call: TRBD1; v_call: TRBV5-1; j_call: TRBJ1-6; clone_size: NA; cdr3_aa: CASSSGQGNSPLHF; cdr3_nt: TGCGCCAGCAGCTCGGGACAGGGTAATTCACCCCTCCACTTT
d_call: NA; v_call: TRBV28; j_call: TRBJ2-7; clone_size: NA; cdr3_aa: CASSLRGYEQYF; cdr3_nt: TGTGCCAGCAGTTTACGGGGCTACGAGCAGTACTTC
d_call: NA; v_call: TRBV30; j_call: TRBJ1-1; clone_size: once; cdr3_aa: CAWSPPVGVNTEAFF; cdr3_nt: TGTGCCTGGAGCCCTCCGGTGGGAGTGAACACTGAAGCTTTCTTT
d_call: TRBD2; v_call: TRBV10-1; j_call: TRBJ2-3; clone_size: NA; cdr3_aa: CASSFGLAQSTDTQYF; cdr3_nt: TGCGCCAGCAGTTTCGGACTAGCGCAGAGCACAGATACGCAGTATTTT
d_call: TRBD2; v_call: TRBV7-8; j_call: TRBJ2-3; clone_size: NA; cdr3_aa: CASSPRTSGTTDTQYF; cdr3_nt: TGTGCCAGCAGCCCTCGGACTAGCGGAACTACAGATACGCAGTATTTT
d_call: TRBD1; v_call: TRBV6-2/TRBV6-3; j_call: TRBJ1-1; clone_size: NA; cdr3_aa: CASSDRGGDTEAFF; cdr3_nt: TGTGCCAGCAGTGACAGGGGAGGGGACACTGAAGCTTTCTTT
d_call: TRBD2; v_call: TRBV29-1; j_call: TRBJ2-1; clone_size: NA; cdr3_aa: CSVPGTGGHNEQFF; cdr3_nt: TGCAGCGTTCCCGGGACGGGGGGACACAATGAGCAGTTCTTC
d_call: NA; v_call: TRBV7-2; j_call: TRBJ1-1; clone_size: NA; cdr3_aa: CASSLVGSTEAFF; cdr3_nt: TGTGCCAGCAGCTTAGTAGGGAGCACTGAAGCTTTCTTT
d_call: TRBD1; v_call: TRBV6-2/TRBV6-3; j_call: TRBJ1-2; clone_size: NA; cdr3_aa: CASSSAGTGGRNRYGYTF; cdr3_nt: TGTGCCAGCAGTTCCGCCGGGACAGGGGGAAGAAACCGCTATGGCTACACCTTC
d_call: TRBD1; v_call: TRBV30; j_call: TRBJ1-3; clone_size: NA; cdr3_aa: CAWSVQGAWSGNTIYF; cdr3_nt: TGTGCCTGGAGTGTACAGGGGGCTTGGTCTGGAAACACCATATATTTT
d_call: NA; v_call: TRBV5-1; j_call: TRBJ2-1; clone_size: NA; cdr3_aa: CASSFGTNEQFF; cdr3_nt: TGCGCCAGCAGCTTCGGGACAAATGAGCAGTTCTTC
d_call: NA; v_call: TRBV5-8; j_call: TRBJ2-3; clone_size: NA; cdr3_aa: CASSLKFTDTQYF; cdr3_nt: TGTGCCAGCAGCTTGAAGTTCACAGATACGCAGTATTTT
d_call: NA; v_call: TRBV3-1/TRBV3-2; j_call: TRBJ2-2; clone_size: NA; cdr3_aa: CASSQGSAGELFF; cdr3_nt: TGTGCCAGCAGCCAAGGGAGTGCCGGGGAGCTGTTTTTT
d_call: NA; v_call: TRBV4-2; j_call: TRBJ1-6; clone_size: NA; cdr3_aa: CASSRNGDNSPLHF; cdr3_nt: TGTGCCAGCAGCCGGAACGGGGATAATTCACCCCTCCACTTT
d_call: TRBD1; v_call: TRBV27; j_call: TRBJ2-4; clone_size: NA; cdr3_aa: CASSFGTGGKNIQYF; cdr3_nt: TGTGCCAGCAGTTTTGGGACAGGGGGCAAAAACATTCAGTACTTC
d_call: NA; v_call: TRBV19; j_call: TRBJ1-1; clone_size: NA; cdr3_aa: CASSSPRGTPNTEAFF; cdr3_nt: TGTGCCAGTAGTTCGCCGCGAGGGACACCGAACACTGAAGCTTTCTTT
d_call: TRBD1; v_call: TRBV7-9; j_call: TRBJ1-3; clone_size: NA; cdr3_aa: CARGWTGSNTIYF; cdr3_nt: TGTGCCAGAGGTTGGACAGGGTCGAACACCATATATTTT
d_call: NA; v_call: TRBV19; j_call: TRBJ2-1; clone_size: NA; cdr3_aa: CASSIGLYYNEQFF; cdr3_nt: TGTGCCAGTAGTATAGGGCTCTATTACAATGAGCAGTTCTTC
d_call: NA; v_call: TRBV10-2; j_call: TRBJ1-1; clone_size: NA; cdr3_aa: CASTGQINTEAFF; cdr3_nt: TGCGCCAGCACCGGACAGATCAACACTGAAGCTTTCTTT
d_call: NA; v_call: TRBV28; j_call: TRBJ1-2; clone_size: NA; cdr3_aa: CASNTGYGYTF; cdr3_nt: TGTGCCAGCAATACAGGCTATGGCTACACCTTC
d_call: TRBD1; v_call: TRBV19; j_call: TRBJ2-5; clone_size: once; cdr3_aa: CASSMDRGPIETQYF; cdr3_nt: TGTGCCAGTAGTATGGACAGGGGGCCCATTGAGACCCAGTACTTC
d_call: NA; v_call: TRBV19; j_call: TRBJ2-2; clone_size: NA; cdr3_aa: CASSIQHLNTGELFF; cdr3_nt: TGTGCCAGTAGTATACAGCACTTGAACACCGGGGAGCTGTTTTTT
d_call: NA; v_call: TRBV7-9; j_call: TRBJ1-1; clone_size: NA; cdr3_aa: CASSSGRNTEAFF; cdr3_nt: TGTGCCAGCAGTTCCGGGAGGAACACTGAAGCTTTCTTT
d_call: NA; v_call: TRBV20-1; j_call: TRBJ1-5; clone_size: NA; cdr3_aa: CSASVGRVSNQPQHF; cdr3_nt: TGCAGTGCTAGTGTGGGCAGGGTGAGCAATCAGCCCCAGCATTTT
d_call: TRBD2; v_call: TRBV10-2; j_call: TRBJ2-1; clone_size: NA; cdr3_aa: CASNTGGRSYNEQFF; cdr3_nt: TGCGCCAGCAATACGGGAGGGCGGTCCTACAATGAGCAGTTCTTC
d_call: NA; v_call: TRBV4-1; j_call: TRBJ2-2; clone_size: NA; cdr3_aa: CASQGIRAGELFF; cdr3_nt: TGCGCCAGCCAGGGGATAAGAGCCGGGGAGCTGTTTTTT
d_call: TRBD2; v_call: TRBV27; j_call: TRBJ2-1; clone_size: NA; cdr3_aa: CASSSMSGRARDEQFF; cdr3_nt: TGTGCCAGCAGTTCCATGAGCGGGAGGGCCAGGGATGAGCAGTTCTTC
d_call: TRBD1; v_call: TRBV4-1; j_call: TRBJ2-5; clone_size: NA; cdr3_aa: CASSQKGRQGRQETQYF; cdr3_nt: TGCGCCAGCAGCCAAAAAGGTAGACAGGGCCGACAAGAGACCCAGTACTTC